Following are 26 T cell receptor beta chains from one sample sequenced in a study of glioma-infiltrating T cells after dendritic cell vaccination. The assay was immunoSEQ multiplex PCR, and TCRdb's table has in-frame clones only and misses some. Found here are approximately 46,000 clones, 89% of them singletons; the top ten hold 5% to 6.5%. Time point given: after dendritic cell vaccination, including at tumor progression/relapse. The material sequenced was blood, taken after dendritic cell vaccination. The source is a human donor with glioblastoma.

The chain combines TRBV5-6 with TRBJ1-6; the D gene is possibly TRBD1 (6 bases). Per germline, CDR1 SGHDT and CDR2 YYEEEE. This CDR3 spans 16 amino acids. The V end was cut by 4 bases, the J end by 6 bases, with 17 bases between. CDR3 DNA: TGTGCCAGCAGCCCTAGGGCCAGGACAGCTAATTCACCCCTCCACTTT. It codes for CASSPRARTANSPLHF.

The chain couples TRBV18 to TRBJ2-1; the D gene is possibly TRBD2 (6 bases). The V end lost 3 bases, the J end lost 5 bases, and 8 bases lay between the germline ends. Looked up from germline, CDR1 is KGHSH and CDR2 is LQKENI. The CDR3 contains 13 residues. CDR3 loop: CASSPGSNNEQFF. Written as DNA, the CDR3 is TGTGCCAGCTCACCCGGGAGCAACAATGAGCAGTTCTTC.

In this sample, this clone turned up once. The rearrangement links TRBV5-4 to TRBJ1-2, with 10 bases matching TRBD1. The germline CDR1 and CDR2 sequences are SGHNT and YYREEE (reference sequence). This CDR3 contains 16 residues. V was clipped by 3 bases and J by 7 bases; unmatched bases: 12. The CDR3 is CASSSTLGTGEAGYTF. The DNA for the CDR3 is TGTGCCAGCAGCTCAACCCTCGGGACAGGGGAAGCTGGCTACACCTTC.

This chain links TRBV27 with TRBJ1-1, with D perhaps TRBD1 (6 bases). V lost 2 bases and J lost 4, with 14 bases in between. Germline lookup yields CDR1 MNHEY and CDR2 SMNVEV (reference sequence). The CDR3 spans 15 residues. As DNA, the CDR3 is TGTGCCAGCAGTTTAGGGGGGGCAGTTGGCACTGAAGCTTTCTTT. This translates into CASSLGGAVGTEAFF.

The V call is TRBV19, the J call TRBJ2-5; TRBD2 matches 9 bases. Germline-derived CDR1 and CDR2 are LNHDA and SQIVND (reference sequence). The CDR3 is 15 residues long. V lost 1 base, J lost 5 bases, and 5 bases stayed unmatched. CDR3 nucleotides: TGTGCCAGTAGTATAGCGGGACTAGCATCGGAGACCCAGTACTTC. Protein: CASSIAGLASETQYF.

The chain has TRBV2 and TRBJ1-5; tentatively, D is TRBD1 (5 bases). The length of the CDR3 is 15 residues. CDR1 SNHLY and CDR2 FYNNEI come from the germline V gene. V was cut by 2 bases and J by 7 bases, with 15 bases left in between. The CDR3 spells CASSERAGLGQPQHF. The DNA for the CDR3 is TGTGCCAGCAGTGAACGGGCAGGGTTAGGCCAGCCCCAGCATTTT. Drawing the rest from reference TRBV2 and TRBJ1-5, the complete variable domain is EPEVTQTPSHQVTQMGQEVILRCVPISNHLYFYWYRQILGQKVEFLVSFYNNEISEKSEIFDDQFSVERPDGSNFTLKIRSTKLEDSAMYFCASSERAGLGQPQHFGDGTRLSIL.

J is TRBJ1-3 and V is TRBV7-2, with 8 positions matching TRBD1. CDR3 length: 17 residues. V shed 1 base, J shed 1 base, and the junction held 6 bases outside the gene matches. CDR1 and CDR2 from the germline V gene are SGHTA and FQGNSA. This CDR3 reads CASSLGQGARSGNTIYF. CDR3 coding DNA: TGTGCCAGCAGCTTAGGGCAGGGGGCTAGGTCTGGAAACACCATATATTTT.

This chain uses TRBV29-1 with TRBJ1-2, with unresolved D. Germline loops: CDR1 SQVTM, CDR2 ANQGSEA. V lost 2 bases to trimming and J lost 4 bases, with 11 bases between them. The CDR3 sequence is 13 residues long. The CDR3 nucleotides read TGCAGCGTTGAAACCTTAACTCTCTATGGCTACACCTTC. It yields the protein CSVETLTLYGYTF.

The gene calls are TRBV4-2 and TRBJ2-1; 7 bases fit TRBD2. With 0 bases clipped from V and 2 bases from J, the junction kept 10 bases outside the gene matches. The CDR3 is made up of 18 amino acids. Germline V gene data show CDR1 as LGHNA and CDR2 as YNFKEQ. The CDR3: CASSQERLAIYPYNEQFF. In DNA form, the CDR3 reads TGTGCCAGCAGCCAAGAAAGACTAGCAATATACCCCTACAATGAGCAGTTCTTC.

The chain combines TRBV19 with TRBJ2-5, with a tentative D call TRBD1 (5 bases). The CDR3 runs 16 residues. The germline gives CDR1 LNHDA, CDR2 SQIVND (reference sequence). V gave up 4 bases and J gave up 5 bases, with 20 bases separating them. In nucleotides, the CDR3 is TGTGCCAGTAGTAATCCCGGCGGACCAGGGCGGGAGACCCAGTACTTC. Translated, it gives CASSNPGGPGRETQYF.

V gene TRBV6-5 combines with J gene TRBJ1-3, with 11 bases identical to TRBD1. Trimming removed 6 bases from V and 4 bases from J; junction bases left unmatched: 5. The CDR3 has 15 residues. Germline V CDR1 and CDR2: MNHEY, SVGAGI. In nucleotides, the CDR3 is TGTGCCAGCAGCACGGGACAGGGGGTGGGAAACACCATATATTTT. Protein: CASSTGQGVGNTIYF.

This clone was seen a single time. The germline gene is not matched at one end of the junction; a read error may be the cause. The genes are TRBV7-7 and TRBJ2-7, with 12 bases aligning to TRBD1. Germline CDR1 SSHAT, CDR2 FNYEAQ (reference sequence). The CDR3 totals 15 residues. The CDR3 DNA reads as TGTGCTAGCAGCTTAGGGACAGGGGGCTTCTACGAGCAGTACTTC. Protein sequence: CASSLGTGGFYEQYF.

The chain joins TRBV5-4 to TRBJ2-1; TRBD2 matches 9 bases. The CDR3 is made up of 16 amino acids. From germline, CDR1 is SGHNT and CDR2 YYREEE (reference sequence). V shed 4 bases, J shed 8 bases, and the junction held 13 bases outside the gene matches. The CDR3: CASSRIWREGLDEQFF. The CDR3 DNA reads TGTGCCAGCAGCCGGATTTGGCGGGAGGGTCTGGATGAGCAGTTCTTC.

V gene TRBV7-2 combines with J gene TRBJ1-2; D is uncertain. The CDR3 runs to 14 residues. The V gene lost 5 bases and the J gene lost 7 bases, with 17 bases spanning the gap. The V gene's germline CDR1 is SGHTA and CDR2 FQGNSA. CDR3 protein: CASSLDKSSGGYTF. In DNA form, the CDR3 reads TGTGCCAGCAGCCTAGACAAATCATCGGGTGGCTACACCTTC.

This sequence joins TRBV27 and TRBJ2-7, with 10 nucleotides matching TRBD2. Germline CDR1 and CDR2: MNHEY and SMNVEV (reference sequence). The CDR3 sequence is 14 residues long. The V gene end was trimmed by 6 bases and the J gene end by 6 bases; junction bases not matched to a gene: 8. The DNA for the CDR3 is TGTGCCAGCAGGGGTCTAGCGGGAGTAGGCGAGCAGTACTTC. This gives the protein CASRGLAGVGEQYF.

The J gene is TRBJ1-5, the V gene TRBV15, with 8 bases that match TRBD1. With V trimmed by 1 base and J by 5 bases, 19 bases remained unmatched. Germline CDR1 and CDR2: LNHNV and YYDKDF (reference sequence). This CDR3 contains 20 residues. The CDR3 bases are TGTGCCACCAGCAGAGTCGGGCAGGGGGCACGCAGTGGGGTGTATCAGCCCCAGCATTTT. Its translation is CATSRVGQGARSGVYQPQHF.

A few counts support this clone. The chain combines TRBV2 with TRBJ2-7; possibly TRBD2 for D (5 bases). Germline loops: CDR1 SNHLY, CDR2 FYNNEI. This CDR3 is built from 10 residues. Trimming shortened V by 7 bases and J by 6 bases, and 7 bases separated the two germline ends. CDR3 sequence: CASTRVEQYF. In nucleotides, the CDR3 is TGTGCCAGCACGCGGGTCGAGCAGTACTTC.

This clone was seen only once. This chain connects TRBV11-2 to TRBJ2-7; TRBD2 is a possible D gene (5 bases). CDR3 size: 14 residues. Germline CDR1 SGHAT, CDR2 FQNNGV. Trimming stripped 0 bases from V and 8 bases from J, with 14 bases between. In DNA form, the CDR3 reads TGTGCCAGCAGCTTAGAACGGGGAGCCCTGCAGCAGTACTTC. It encodes CASSLERGALQQYF.

CDR3 in DNA: TGTGCCAGTAGTGGACAGATCAGGAACTATGGCTACACCTTC. Amino acid sequence: CASSGQIRNYGYTF. V gene TRBV19 combines with J gene TRBJ1-2; TRBD1 might be the D (6 bases). The CDR3 totals 14 residues. Looked up from germline, CDR1 is LNHDA and CDR2 is SQIVND (reference sequence). Trimming removed 5 bases at V and 2 bases at J, with 12 bases between. Variable domain in full (rest from reference TRBV19 and TRBJ1-2): DGGITQSPKYLFRKEGQNVTLSCEQNLNHDAMYWYRQDPGQGLRLIYYSQIVNDFQKGDIAEGYSVSREKKESFPLTVTSAQKNPTAFYLCASSGQIRNYGYTFGSGTRLTVV.

The V gene is TRBV27, the J gene TRBJ2-1; a possible D gene is TRBD1 (5 bases). Trimming took off 2 bases at V and 2 bases at J, with 10 bases between the two ends. The CDR3 totals 15 residues. Looked up from germline, CDR1 is MNHEY and CDR2 is SMNVEV (reference sequence). CDR3: CASSLTAGPYNEQFF. The CDR3, as DNA: TGTGCCAGCAGTTTAACGGCAGGGCCCTACAATGAGCAGTTCTTC.

This clone was detected only once. The chain links TRBV18 to TRBJ2-3; D not certain. This CDR3 contains 12 residues. Germline V gene data show CDR1 as KGHSH and CDR2 as LQKENI. Trimming left V 3 bases short and J 4 bases short, with 5 bases between. CDR3 region: CASSPRSDTQYF. The CDR3 region has the DNA TGTGCCAGCTCACCCCGGTCAGATACGCAGTATTTT.

The chain joins TRBV15 to TRBJ2-7; 8 bases align to TRBD2. In germline, CDR1 is LNHNV, CDR2 YYDKDF (reference sequence). The CDR3 has 15 residues. Trimming cost V 6 bases and J 2 bases; bases outside gene matches: 9. CDR3 sequence: CATRSRTSLPYEQYF. The CDR3 nucleotides are TGTGCCACCAGATCACGGACTAGCCTCCCCTACGAGCAGTACTTC.

This clone was recorded a few times. The rearrangement links TRBV9 to TRBJ2-7, with 9 bases identical to TRBD2. This CDR3 region has 14 residues. Germline V gene lookup returns CDR1 SGDLS and CDR2 YYNGEE. The ends lost 0 bases at V and 5 bases at J; junction bases unmatched: 3. In DNA form, the CDR3 reads TGTGCCAGCAGCGTAGGTCGGACTAGCGACGAGCAGTACTTC. Its protein product is CASSVGRTSDEQYF.

This clone was observed a single time. The rearrangement uses TRBV7-8 and TRBJ2-1; TRBD1 matches 8 bases. CDR1 and CDR2 from the germline V gene are SGHVS and FQNEAQ. The CDR3 runs 16 residues. V shed 5 bases and J 9 bases; nucleotides not matched to a gene: 15. This CDR3 reads CASSPETGVRAGEQFF. CDR3 coding DNA: TGTGCCAGCAGCCCGGAGACAGGGGTGCGTGCCGGTGAGCAGTTCTTC.

This chain uses TRBV18 with TRBJ2-5; 7 positions agree with TRBD2. The germline V gene encodes CDR1 KGHSH and CDR2 LQKENI. The junction had 13 bases not matched to a gene; V was cut back by 4 bases and J by 2 bases. The CDR3 has 17 residues. The CDR3 spells CASSLRAGETLQETQYF. As DNA, the CDR3 is TGTGCCAGCTCACTCCGGGCGGGGGAAACCCTTCAAGAGACCCAGTACTTC.

The rearrangement links TRBV12-5 to TRBJ2-2; 10 bases map to TRBD2. Germline V gene lookup returns CDR1 LGHNT and CDR2 FRNRAP. With V trimmed by 6 bases and J by 1 base, 5 bases remained unmatched. The CDR3 extends over 16 amino acids. The CDR3 region is CASGRRLAGNTGELFF. The CDR3 DNA sequence: TGTGCTAGTGGCCGTCGACTAGCGGGGAACACCGGGGAGCTGTTTTTT.